The clone carrying this TCR beta chain has ten or more counts. The data were obtained in a study of naive and memory T cell subsets. Two oligonucleotides, mixed equimolar, formed the beta constant-region primer covering TRBC1 and TRBC2. Using its own MiXCR run on the UMI-ligation and nested PCR reads, TCRdb lists one record per CDR3 protein. The repertoire has about 90,000 distinct CDR3 sequences, 5.5% to 8.5% of them found once; the top ten carry about 1.6%. Germline CDR1 DFQATT, CDR2 SNEGSKA (reference sequence). The CDR3 is 11 residues long. V lost 3 bases and J 14 bases, leaving 14 bases between the germline ends.

The TCR originated in a human donor in good health. The chain uses TRBV20-1 and TRBJ2-1; maybe TRBD2 (6 bases). Sequencing was done on a sample of central memory CD4+ T cells from blood. CDR3 protein: CSASHRDLEFF. CDR3 DNA: TGCAGTGCTAGCCACCGGGACTTGGAGTTCTTC.